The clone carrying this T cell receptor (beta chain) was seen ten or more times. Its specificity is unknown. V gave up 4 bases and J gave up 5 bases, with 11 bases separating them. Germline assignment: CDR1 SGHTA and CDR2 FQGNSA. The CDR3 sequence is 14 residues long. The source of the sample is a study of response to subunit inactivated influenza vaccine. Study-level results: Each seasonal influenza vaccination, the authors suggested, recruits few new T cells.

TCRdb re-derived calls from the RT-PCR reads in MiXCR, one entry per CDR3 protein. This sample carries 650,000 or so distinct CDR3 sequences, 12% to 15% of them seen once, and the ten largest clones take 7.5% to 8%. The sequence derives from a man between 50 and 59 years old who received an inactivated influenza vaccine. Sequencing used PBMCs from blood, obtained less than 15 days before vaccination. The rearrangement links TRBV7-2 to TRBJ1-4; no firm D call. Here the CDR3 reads CASSSPRKNEKLFF. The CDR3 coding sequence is TGTGCCAGCAGCTCCCCCAGGAAGAATGAAAAACTGTTTTTT.